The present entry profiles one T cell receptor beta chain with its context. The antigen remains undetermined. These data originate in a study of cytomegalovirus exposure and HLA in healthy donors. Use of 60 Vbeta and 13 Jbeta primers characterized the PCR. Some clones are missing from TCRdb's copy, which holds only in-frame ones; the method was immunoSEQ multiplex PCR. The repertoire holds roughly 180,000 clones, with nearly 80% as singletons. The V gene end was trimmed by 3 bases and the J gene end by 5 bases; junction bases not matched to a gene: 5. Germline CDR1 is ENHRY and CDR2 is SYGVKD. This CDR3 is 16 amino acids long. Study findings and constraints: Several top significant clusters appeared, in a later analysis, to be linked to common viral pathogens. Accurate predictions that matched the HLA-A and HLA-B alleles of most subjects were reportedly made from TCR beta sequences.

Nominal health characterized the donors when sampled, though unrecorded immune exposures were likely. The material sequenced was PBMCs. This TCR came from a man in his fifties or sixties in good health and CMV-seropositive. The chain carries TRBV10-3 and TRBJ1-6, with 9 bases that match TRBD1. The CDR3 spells CAISEPGQGDNSPLHF. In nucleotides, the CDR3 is TGTGCCATCAGTGAACCGGGACAGGGAGATAATTCACCCCTCCACTTT.